The 27 T cell receptor beta chains below come from one sample, sequenced in a study of regulatory T cells in long-lasting Graves disease (dated by TCRdb to about 2021). Library preparation employed multiplex PCR. The run used an Illumina HiSeq 4000. To build TCR beta libraries, CDR3 regions were amplified by Arm-PCR using iRepertoire HTBI primers. In TCRdb, the public reads were trimmed at Q25 with fastp and aligned with MiXCR, with productive beta chains retained. When rows share a CDR3 protein, they turn into one entry using the most common DNA and genes. This sample gives around 450,000 distinct CDR3 sequences in total; 15% to 20% of them show up just once. 12% of the sample goes to the ten largest clones. This sample's time point label indicates: newly diagnosed GD, antithyroid drugs for less than 3 months. For both TCR sequencing and RNA sequencing, RNA was extracted from PBMCs using TRIzol. These data also featured in a second study, about T cells in Graves' hyperthyroidism and ophthalmopathy.

Sequenced material: peripheral blood mononuclear cells (PBMCs), taken at new diagnosis, from a patient treated with antithyroid drugs. The source is a man aged 40-55 years with Graves disease. Donor details come from another sample of the same person, matched by shared clones.

This clonotype has more than one count but fewer than ten. The rearrangement links TRBV7-8 to TRBJ2-7, with 7 bases that match TRBD2. V was clipped by 4 bases and J by 1 base; unmatched bases: 10. Germline lookup yields CDR1 SGHVS and CDR2 FQNEAQ. The CDR3 has 16 residues. The CDR3 DNA is TGTGCCAGCAGCTGGGTGCGGGGGAAGGGTTCCTACGAGCAGTACTTC. It codes for CASSWVRGKGSYEQYF.

This clonotype was detected many times. CDR3 region: CATSGSGSYNEQFF. The CDR3 bases are TGTGCCACCAGTGGTAGCGGTTCCTACAATGAGCAGTTCTTC. The chain couples TRBV24-1 to TRBJ2-1, with D maybe TRBD2 (6 bases). This CDR3 region has 14 residues. CDR1 and CDR2 from the germline V gene are KGHDR and SFDVKD. Trimming stripped 5 bases from V and 1 base from J, with 8 bases between.

In nucleotides, the CDR3 is TGTGCCAGCAGCGTTACAACTTACGAGCAGTACTTC. This sequence encodes CASSVTTYEQYF. The chain has TRBV5-5 and TRBJ2-7; D not resolved. The V and J ends lost 4 bases and 4 bases respectively, with 9 bases between them. This CDR3 region has 12 residues. Germline V gives CDR1 SGHKS, CDR2 YYEKEE (reference sequence).

This clonotype was observed many times. The genes are TRBV7-2 and TRBJ2-7; perhaps TRBD2 as D (5 bases). The CDR3 is 16 amino acids. CDR1 is SGHTA, CDR2 FQGNSA, per germline. Trimming removed 5 bases at V and 0 bases at J, with 17 bases between. CDR3: CASSLTTGKVSYEQYF. The CDR3 DNA is TGTGCCAGCAGCCTCACGACCGGGAAAGTCTCCTACGAGCAGTACTTC.

This clonotype was found a few times. For the CDR3, the DNA is TGTGCCAGCATGGCGGCTACGTATGAAAAACTGTTTTTT. This codes for CASMAATYEKLFF. The chain recombines TRBV28 with TRBJ1-4; D remains ambiguous. The CDR3 has 13 amino acids. Per germline, CDR1 MDHEN and CDR2 SYDVKM. The V gene lost 7 bases and the J gene lost 6 bases, with 12 bases spanning the gap.

This clonotype occurred many times. The genes are TRBV30 and TRBJ1-2; no reliable D call. This CDR3 comprises 12 residues. Germline V CDR1 and CDR2: GTSNPN, SVGIG (reference sequence). The V gene lost 4 bases and the J gene lost 0 bases, with 6 bases spanning the gap. The CDR3 protein is CAWTRANYGYTF. DNA of the CDR3: TGTGCCTGGACACGGGCTAACTATGGCTACACCTTC.

This clonotype was picked up many times. The chain links TRBV2 to TRBJ2-1; perhaps TRBD1 as D (6 bases). CDR1 is SNHLY and CDR2 is FYNNEI in the germline V gene. This CDR3 is 16 amino acids long. Trimming stripped 2 bases from V and 4 bases from J, with 15 bases between. The CDR3 coding sequence is TGTGCCAGCAGTGAACAGTTCAGGGGCTTATACAATGAGCAGTTCTTC. Translated: CASSEQFRGLYNEQFF.

This clonotype was recorded at least ten times. The V gene is TRBV25-1, the J gene TRBJ2-1; maybe TRBD1 (5 bases). Germline CDR1 MGHDK, CDR2 SYGVNS. Trimming shortened V by 5 bases and J by 4 bases, and 15 bases separated the two germline ends. The CDR3 has 15 residues. CDR3 sequence (DNA): TGTGCCAGCAGTTCTGGACAAGGGGTGTACAATGAGCAGTTCTTC. Its protein is CASSSGQGVYNEQFF.

In the case of this clonotype: Possible read error: a much larger clone is one base away. The CDR3 coding sequence is TGTGCCAGCAGTGAGACTAGCGGGAGGGCCTACTACAATGAGCAGTTCTTC. Translating gives CASSETSGRAYYNEQFF. This chain links TRBV12-3 or TRBV12-4 with TRBJ2-1, with 14 bases lining up with TRBD2. Trimming took 5 bases from V and 3 from J; bases not matched to a gene: 6. CDR3 size: 17 residues.

This clonotype has ten or more counts. The genes are TRBV28 and TRBJ2-5; 8 bases agree with TRBD1. CDR1 is MDHEN, CDR2 SYDVKM, per germline. The CDR3 consists of 15 residues. V lost 5 bases and J lost 4; bases outside the gene matches: 9. This CDR3 reads CASSQMDRVLETQYF. The CDR3 region has the DNA TGTGCCAGCAGTCAGATGGACAGGGTGCTAGAGACCCAGTACTTC.

This clonotype was detected only a few times. The J gene is TRBJ2-7, the V gene TRBV9; D unresolved. CDR1 and CDR2 (germline): SGDLS, YYNGEE. V was pared by 3 bases and J by 5 bases, with 15 bases between. CDR3 length equals 14 residues. The chain's CDR3 is CASSALDRRDEQYF. CDR3 DNA: TGTGCCAGCAGCGCCCTGGATCGACGGGACGAGCAGTACTTC.

This clonotype has a handful of counts. V is TRBV20-1 and J is TRBJ1-5; tentatively, D is TRBD1 (6 bases). Trimming shortened V by 6 bases and J by 7 bases, and 16 bases separated the two germline ends. CDR3 size: 13 residues. Germline CDR1 is DFQATT and CDR2 is SNEGSKA (reference sequence). DNA for the CDR3: TGCAGTGCGGGAGGGGGAGGGAGGCAGCCCCAGCATTTT. Translation gives CSAGGGGRQPQHF.

In this sample, this clonotype turned up many times. The chain is built from TRBV20-1 and TRBJ2-7; unclear D gene. Germline CDR1 is DFQATT and CDR2 is SNEGSKA (reference sequence). The CDR3 is made up of 11 amino acids. V lost 3 bases and J lost 4, with 7 bases in between. The CDR3 region is CSASREYEQYF. CDR3 coding DNA: TGCAGTGCTAGTCGAGAATACGAGCAGTACTTC.

Turning to this clonotype: The CDR3 carries no conserved terminal phenylalanine or tryptophan, so it likely arises from a read error. The V gene is TRBV5-1, the J gene TRBJ2-7; D is perhaps TRBD1 (5 bases). The CDR3 totals 14 residues. Germline-derived CDR1 and CDR2 are SGHRS and YFSETQ. Trimming stripped 1 base from V and 1 base from J, with 9 bases between. The CDR3 protein is CASSLIQGSYEQYL. The CDR3, as DNA: TGCGCCAGCAGCTTGATTCAGGGATCCTACGAGCAGTACCTC.

The rearrangement joins TRBV11-2 to TRBJ2-7; TRBD2 matches at 8 bases. This CDR3 has 16 residues. CDR1 SGHAT and CDR2 FQNNGV come from the germline V gene. V shed 4 bases and J 2 bases; nucleotides not matched to a gene: 10. In DNA, the CDR3 is TGTGCCAGCAGCTCCGGGGGTAGCGGGATGCCCTACGAGCAGTACTTC. This sequence encodes CASSSGGSGMPYEQYF.

This clonotype appeared many times. The CDR3 DNA reads TGTGCCAGCAGAGGGACGGCGGGTGACTATGGCTACACCTTC. The encoded protein is CASRGTAGDYGYTF. The V gene is TRBV2, the J gene TRBJ1-2, with D maybe TRBD1 (5 bases). The CDR3 consists of 14 residues. The V gene's germline CDR1 is SNHLY and CDR2 FYNNEI. The ends were cut back, 6 bases at V and 3 bases at J, with 14 bases in the middle.

This clonotype was observed a few times. The rearrangement links TRBV6-2 or TRBV6-3 to TRBJ2-1; no reliable D call. Per germline, CDR1 MNHEY and CDR2 SVGEGT. The CDR3 is made up of 17 amino acids. V was trimmed by 6 bases and J by 3 bases, leaving 21 bases between them. The CDR3 reads CASSQPSSGSNYNEQFF. In nucleotides, the CDR3 is TGTGCCAGCAGCCAACCCTCCTCCGGCTCAAACTACAATGAGCAGTTCTTC.

This clonotype occurred many times. In nucleotides, the CDR3 is TGTGCCAGCAGTGAAGCAGGGGGCGCAGAGACCCAGTACTTC. Protein sequence: CASSEAGGAETQYF. The chain couples TRBV2 to TRBJ2-5; 7 bases map to TRBD1. Germline loops: CDR1 SNHLY, CDR2 FYNNEI. This CDR3 spans 14 amino acids. J was trimmed by 4 bases and V by 0 bases; bases with no gene match: 2.

This clonotype came up once. The chain combines TRBV20-1 with TRBJ2-6; the D gene is possibly TRBD1 (5 bases). The CDR3 length is 15 residues. The V gene lost 6 bases and the J gene lost 0 bases, with 12 bases spanning the gap. Germline CDR1 is DFQATT and CDR2 is SNEGSKA (reference sequence). The CDR3 is CSAEYRISGANVLTF. The CDR3 DNA sequence: TGCAGTGCCGAGTACAGGATCTCTGGGGCCAACGTCCTGACTTTC.

This clonotype has more than one count but fewer than ten. V gene TRBV20-1 combines with J gene TRBJ2-2; 12 nucleotides agree with TRBD2. From germline, CDR1 is DFQATT and CDR2 SNEGSKA (reference sequence). CDR3 length: 18 residues. Trimming took 3 bases from V and 1 from J; bases not matched to a gene: 9. The chain's CDR3 is CSASRLAGVLGNTGELFF. The CDR3 coding sequence is TGCAGTGCTAGTAGACTAGCGGGAGTGCTCGGGAACACCGGGGAGCTGTTTTTT.

This clonotype was picked up a small number of times. The chain carries TRBV6-1 and TRBJ2-5, with 9 bases matching TRBD2. V lost 11 bases and J lost 5; bases outside the gene matches: 9. This CDR3 is 13 amino acids long. Germline values: CDR1 MNHNS, CDR2 SASEGT. The DNA of the CDR3 is TGTGCCTCGGTGGTAGCGGGAGTTGAGACCCAGTACTTC. Translating gives CASVVAGVETQYF.

This clonotype was seen many times. The junction differs from germline at one of its ends, possibly a read error. The chain links TRBV5-1 to TRBJ2-7, with 9 bases fitting TRBD2. CDR3 length equals 14 residues. The germline gives CDR1 SGHRS, CDR2 YFSETQ. The CDR3 DNA sequence: TGTGCCAGCAGCCCGGGACTAGCAGGGTACGAGCAGTACTTC. As protein: CASSPGLAGYEQYF. Variable domain in full (rest from reference TRBV5-1 and TRBJ2-7): KAGVTQTPRYLIKTRGQQVTLSCSPISGHRSVSWYQQTPGQGLQFLFEYFSETQRNKGNFPGRFSGRQFSNSRSEMNVSTLELGDSALYLCASSPGLAGYEQYFGPGTRLTVT.

Details on this clonotype: A single base separates this from a much larger clone, so it may be a read error. The chain links TRBV5-1 to TRBJ2-2, with TRBD2 matching over 8 bases. There are 15 residues in the CDR3. The V segment lost 4 bases and the J segment 1 base; nucleotides outside the gene matches: 3. Germline CDR1 reads SGHRS; CDR2 reads YFSETQ. In DNA form, the CDR3 reads TGCGCCAGCAGCGCGGGACTAGAGAACACCGGGGAGCTGTTTTTT. Its translation is CASSAGLENTGELFF.

The table lists this clonotype with many counts. The V gene is TRBV10-3, the J gene TRBJ2-7; 8 nucleotides agree with TRBD2. The CDR3 loop spans 15 amino acids. The germline V gene has CDR1 ENHRY and CDR2 SYGVKD. J lost 5 bases, V lost 4 bases, and 10 bases had no gene match. The CDR3 nucleotides read TGTGCCATCAGTGGGGCCCGGGGGGGATCGGACGAGCAGTACTTC. Translation: CAISGARGGSDEQYF.

This clonotype was seen a handful of times. The rearrangement joins TRBV10-1 to TRBJ1-1, with 8 bases that match TRBD1. With V trimmed by 3 bases and J by 5 bases, 5 bases remained unmatched. Germline-derived CDR1 and CDR2 are WNHNN and SYGVQD (reference sequence). The CDR3 consists of 14 residues. The CDR3 is CASSDAGQETEAFF. In nucleotides, the CDR3 is TGCGCCAGCAGTGATGCGGGACAGGAGACTGAAGCTTTCTTT.

J is TRBJ1-1 and V is TRBV29-1, with a weak D call TRBD1 (5 bases). The CDR3 contains 12 residues. Trimming left V 7 bases short and J 4 bases short, with 13 bases between. Germline CDR1 SQVTM, CDR2 ANQGSEA. The CDR3 nucleotides are TGCAGCGATTCAGGGAGGAGCACTGAAGCTTTCTTT. This sequence encodes CSDSGRSTEAFF.

The sample holds a few counts of this clonotype. The chain recombines TRBV20-1 with TRBJ2-3; no definite D call. Germline CDR1 DFQATT, CDR2 SNEGSKA (reference sequence). V lost 6 bases to trimming and J lost 2 bases, with 15 bases between them. This CDR3 has 14 amino acids. CDR3 protein: CSATDFTPTDTQYF. The DNA for the CDR3 is TGCAGTGCGACGGATTTTACCCCCACAGATACGCAGTATTTT.